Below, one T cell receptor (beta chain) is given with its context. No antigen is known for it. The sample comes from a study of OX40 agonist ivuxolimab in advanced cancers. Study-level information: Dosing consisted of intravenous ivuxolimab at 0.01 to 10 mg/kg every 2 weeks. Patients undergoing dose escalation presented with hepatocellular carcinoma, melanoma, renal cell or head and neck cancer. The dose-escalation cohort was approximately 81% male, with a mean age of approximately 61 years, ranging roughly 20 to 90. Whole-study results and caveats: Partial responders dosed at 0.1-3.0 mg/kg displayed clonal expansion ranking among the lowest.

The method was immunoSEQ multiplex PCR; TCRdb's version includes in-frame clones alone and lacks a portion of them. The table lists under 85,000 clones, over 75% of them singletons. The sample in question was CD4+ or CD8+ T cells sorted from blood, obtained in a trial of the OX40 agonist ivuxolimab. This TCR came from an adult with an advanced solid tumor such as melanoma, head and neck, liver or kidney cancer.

The CDR3 spells CASSVTSTDTQYF. The CDR3 nucleotides read TGCGCCAGCAGTGTGACTAGCACAGATACGCAGTATTTT. The rearrangement uses TRBV10-2 and TRBJ2-3, with D uncertain. CDR3 size: 13 residues. Trimming removed 4 bases from V and 0 bases from J, with 5 bases in between. The germline gives CDR1 WSHSY, CDR2 SAAADI.